This T cell receptor (beta chain) came from a study of CD8 T cells in ankylosing spondylitis. CDR3 length: 14 residues. The ends were cut back, 0 bases at V and 6 bases at J, with 15 bases in the middle. In germline, CDR1 is SQVTM, CDR2 ANQGSEA. This clonotype occurred many times. TCRdb analysed the 5' RACE reads with MiXCR anew, one entry per CDR3 protein. Among some 130,000 distinct CDR3 sequences listed, 6% to 8.5% were seen once. Material: blood, either unsorted or a sorted T cell fraction (not recorded which). This rearrangement joins TRBV29-1 to TRBJ2-7; D is possibly TRBD1 (5 bases). This receptor was identified in a female donor with ankylosing spondylitis or in good health (not recorded which). The CDR3 region has the DNA TGCAGCGTTGAAGAGTACAGCTCCCAGGGCGAGCAGTACTTC. The encoded protein is CSVEEYSSQGEQYF.